The 8 T cell receptor beta chains below were found in one sample sequenced in a study of T cells after yellow fever vaccination. MiXCR was run by TCRdb on the 5' RACE reads, yielding one entry per CDR3 protein. The data show over 250,000 distinct CDR3 sequences, with about 4% seen just once and 20% to 25% held by the top ten. The input for sequencing was PBMCs, taken 5 days after the yellow fever booster vaccination. The receptors originated from a man aged 18 to 29 who received the YFV17D yellow fever vaccine.

Only a few counts were recorded for this clonotype. The V and J genes are TRBV11-2 and TRBJ2-1, with 8 bases fitting TRBD1. V shed 1 base and J 3 bases; nucleotides not matched to a gene: 2. CDR1 is SGHAT, CDR2 FQNNGV, per germline. The CDR3 is made up of 15 amino acids. The CDR3 sequence: CASSLGDRNYNEQFF. The CDR3 DNA is TGTGCCAGCAGCTTAGGGGACAGGAACTACAATGAGCAGTTCTTC. Drawing the rest from reference TRBV11-2 and TRBJ2-1, the complete variable domain is EAGVAQSPRYKIIEKRQSVAFWCNPISGHATLYWYQQILGQGPKLLIQFQNNGVVDDSQLPKDRFSAERLKGVDSTLKIQPAKLEDSAVYLCASSLGDRNYNEQFFGPGTRLTVL.

In its sample, this clonotype was seen a few times. The rearrangement joins TRBV18 to TRBJ2-7; D is possibly TRBD1 (5 bases). This CDR3 comprises 14 residues. V gave up 6 bases and J gave up 2 bases, with 14 bases separating them. Germline V gives CDR1 KGHSH, CDR2 LQKENI. CDR3 sequence (DNA): TGTGCCAGCTCCCCCGACAGTCTACCCTACGAGCAGTACTTC. Translating it yields CASSPDSLPYEQYF.

This clonotype came up a few times. The chain carries TRBV20-1 and TRBJ1-2, with no clear D. The CDR3 is 14 residues long. With 1 base removed from V and 5 bases from J, the gap between germline ends came to 14 bases. In germline, CDR1 is DFQATT, CDR2 SNEGSKA (reference sequence). CDR3 coding DNA: TGCAGTGCTAGAGCCTTTCAGGAGACATATGGCTACACCTTC. It codes for CSARAFQETYGYTF.

This clonotype appeared many times. The rearrangement joins TRBV4-2 to TRBJ1-6; D gene unclear. Germline V gene data show CDR1 as LGHNA and CDR2 as YNFKEQ. CDR3 length: 16 amino acids. V was pared by 0 bases and J by 8 bases, with 14 bases between. For the CDR3, the DNA is TGTGCCAGCAGCCAAGATCTAAAGGGCGATTATTCACCCCTCCACTTT. Residues: CASSQDLKGDYSPLHF.

Many counts were recorded for this clonotype. In nucleotides, the CDR3 is TGTGCCAGCAGCACCCCCCGGGGGACTAGCGCCAATGAGCAGTTCTTC. This sequence encodes CASSTPRGTSANEQFF. The genes are TRBV7-9 and TRBJ2-1, with 10 bases identical to TRBD2. CDR3 length equals 16 residues. The V gene's germline CDR1 is SEHNR and CDR2 FQNEAQ (reference sequence). V lost 5 bases and J lost 6; bases outside the gene matches: 10.

The chain links TRBV3-1 to TRBJ2-5; no clear D gene. This CDR3 spans 14 amino acids. The V and J ends lost 4 bases and 1 base respectively, with 10 bases between them. The germline CDR1 and CDR2 sequences are LGHDT and YNNKEL (reference sequence). The CDR3 protein is CASSRLGPQETQYF. The CDR3 DNA sequence: TGTGCCAGCAGCCGTCTGGGCCCCCAAGAGACCCAGTACTTC.

The sample holds many counts of this clonotype. The chain uses TRBV6-2 or TRBV6-3 and TRBJ1-2; the D is unclear. The CDR3 sequence is 12 residues long. Trimming stripped 6 bases from V and 4 bases from J, with 9 bases between. Germline V lookup: CDR1 MNHEY, CDR2 SVGEGT. CDR3 sequence (DNA): TGTGCCAGCAGGCCAGGCTCCTATGGCTACACCTTC. This translates into CASRPGSYGYTF.

There are many counts of this clonotype. V is TRBV7-6 and J is TRBJ1-6; D remains unclear. CDR3 length: 15 amino acids. Trimming pared 2 bases from V and 7 bases from J, leaving 12 bases between. Germline V lookup: CDR1 SGHVS, CDR2 FNYEAQ. CDR3 nucleotide sequence: TGTGCCAGCAGCTTACGGCGGGGTGGGAATTCACCCCTCCACTTT. Protein sequence: CASSLRRGGNSPLHF.